This TCR beta chain was sequenced during a study of blood T cell repertoires in COVID-19. Across the whole study: In each case, the material was cDNA or gDNA derived from T cells, B-cell-depleted T cells, or PBMCs.

Authors' data handling: Amplification with reference gene primers provided the estimates of nucleated cell counts. Assay: immunoSEQ multiplex PCR; the TCRdb copy retains only in-frame clones and omits some. D and trimming come from the DNA, and the V and J calls and clone size come from that table. The sample lists about 50,000 clones, 75% to 95% occurring once. V gave up 6 bases and J gave up 4 bases; unmatched junction bases: 3. Germline V gene sequence: CDR1 MNHEY, CDR2 SVGAGI. CDR3 length equals 13 residues. The specimen was peripheral blood. The sequence derives from a man aged 40-55 years with acute or convalescent COVID-19. This chain connects TRBV6-5 to TRBJ1-5; 7 positions agree with TRBD1. CDR3 coding DNA: TGTGCCAGCAGGACAGGGACAAATCAGCCCCAGCATTTT. Its protein product is CASRTGTNQPQHF.